The 13 T cell receptor beta chains below all came from one sample that was sequenced in a study of Graves' ophthalmopathy and Graves' hyperthyroidism. Beta-chain TCR CDR3 regions were amplified from RNA transcripts. First-round RT-PCR used HTBI primers; second-round multiplex PCR followed. TCRdb recomputed calls from the multiplex PCR reads with MiXCR, one row per CDR3 protein. This sample yields some 240,000 distinct CDR3 sequences, of which about 46% are seen a single time; less than 50% belongs to the top ten. The sample taken for sequencing was peripheral blood. The receptors originated from an adult man with Graves' ophthalmopathy.

This clonotype was found many times. The gene calls are TRBV20-1 and TRBJ1-2; D may be TRBD1 (6 bases). The CDR3 covers 14 residues. Germline V gene data show CDR1 as DFQATT and CDR2 as SNEGSKA (reference sequence). V lost 5 bases and J 4 bases, leaving 17 bases between the germline ends. The CDR3, as DNA: TGCAGTGCTGAAAACTCCGGGACACCCTATGGCTACACCTTC. Amino acids: CSAENSGTPYGYTF.

V is TRBV25-1 and J is TRBJ1-2; D perhaps matches TRBD1 (6 bases). Germline V gene data show CDR1 as MGHDK and CDR2 as SYGVNS. V lost 6 bases and J lost 1, with 15 bases in between. This CDR3 is built from 15 residues. CDR3 region: CASSQQGTGNYGYTF. CDR3 nucleotide sequence: TGTGCCAGCAGCCAACAGGGCACGGGTAACTATGGCTACACCTTC.

CDR3 protein: CASSQGQSPLHF. CDR3 nucleotide sequence: TGTGCCAGCAGCCAAGGACAGTCACCCCTCCACTTT. V usage is TRBV9 and J usage is TRBJ1-6; TRBD1 might be the D (6 bases). This CDR3 has 12 residues. The V gene lost 4 bases and the J gene lost 10 bases, with 9 bases spanning the gap. Germline loops: CDR1 SGDLS, CDR2 YYNGEE. The full variable domain, completed using reference TRBV9 and TRBJ1-6, is DSGVTQTPKHLITATGQRVTLRCSPRSGDLSVYWYQQSLDQGLQFLIQYYNGEERAKGNILERFSAQQFPDLHSELNLSSLELGDSALYFCASSQGQSPLHFGNGTRLTVT.

In its sample, this clonotype was seen a few times. The chain links TRBV20-1 to TRBJ1-2; 10 bases match TRBD1. The germline V gene has CDR1 DFQATT and CDR2 SNEGSKA (reference sequence). The CDR3 covers 15 residues. V gave up 0 bases and J gave up 7 bases; unmatched junction bases: 8. As DNA, the CDR3 is TGCAGTGCTAGAGATGTGGGACAGGGGTTCAGTGGCTACACCTTC. Translated, it gives CSARDVGQGFSGYTF.

The sample holds a few counts of this clonotype. The chain carries TRBV7-3 and TRBJ1-1; D gene unclear. V lost 5 bases and J 4 bases, leaving 11 bases between the germline ends. The CDR3 is 13 amino acids. The germline V gene encodes CDR1 SGHTA and CDR2 FQGTGA. CDR3 protein: CASSRSRSTEAFF. In DNA form, the CDR3 reads TGTGCCAGCAGCCGGTCCCGGAGCACTGAAGCTTTCTTT.

The chain combines TRBV2 with TRBJ2-7; the match to TRBD2 covers 14 bases. The CDR3 is 16 amino acids. V dropped 4 bases and J dropped 5; count of bases not matched to a gene: 7. From germline, CDR1 is SNHLY and CDR2 FYNNEI. CDR3 coding DNA: TGTGCCAGCAGTGCGGGACTAGCGGGAGAGAGGGACGAGCAGTACTTC. Translating it yields CASSAGLAGERDEQYF.

With regard to this clonotype: The DNA is omitted, as the CDR3 cannot be located on it reliably, and the CDR3 follows TCRdb's listing. Here the CDR3 reads CAISLGSCFF. This sequence joins TRBV10-3 and TRBJ2-2. Termini included, the CDR3 measures 10 amino acids. From germline, CDR1 is ENHRY and CDR2 SYGVKD.

This clonotype was seen only a few times. V and J are TRBV19 and TRBJ2-7, with 8 bases fitting TRBD1. The CDR3 spans 14 residues. With 5 bases clipped from V and 2 bases from J, the junction kept 5 bases outside the gene matches. The germline CDR1 and CDR2 sequences are LNHDA and SQIVND (reference sequence). The CDR3 region is CASSGGQEPYEQYF. The CDR3, as DNA: TGTGCCAGTAGTGGGGGACAGGAACCCTACGAGCAGTACTTC.

This clonotype was seen only once. The gene calls are TRBV6-5 and TRBJ2-6, with D unclear. Germline V gives CDR1 MNHEY, CDR2 SVGAGI. V shed 5 bases and J shed 0 bases, with 11 bases lying between them. This CDR3 has 16 residues. CDR3 loop: CASSTPQTSGANVLTF. The CDR3 DNA is TGTGCCAGCAGTACACCTCAGACCTCTGGGGCCAACGTCCTGACTTTC.

The rearrangement joins TRBV7-2 to TRBJ2-7; tentatively, D is TRBD1 (5 bases). The ends were cut back, 7 bases at V and 2 bases at J, with 12 bases in the middle. The germline gives CDR1 SGHTA, CDR2 FQGNSA. This CDR3 contains 13 residues. CDR3 nucleotide sequence: TGTGCCAGCACCGACAGAGCCGCCTACGAGCAGTACTTC. It translates to CASTDRAAYEQYF.

V usage is TRBV12-3 or TRBV12-4 and J usage is TRBJ2-6, with 8 nucleotides matching TRBD1. V gave up 3 bases and J gave up 0 bases; unmatched junction bases: 4. The CDR3 is 17 amino acids. This CDR3 is CASSFYGQGSGANVLTF. DNA of the CDR3: TGTGCCAGCAGTTTCTACGGACAGGGCTCTGGGGCCAACGTCCTGACTTTC.

This clonotype occurred a few times. J is TRBJ1-1 and V is TRBV10-3; 9 bases are shared with TRBD1. V was clipped by 10 bases and J by 2 bases; unmatched bases: 11. Germline CDR1 ENHRY, CDR2 SYGVKD. The CDR3 spans 15 residues. The CDR3 DNA follows: TGTGCCACCTCCCGGGGGACAGGGCTAAACACTGAAGCTTTCTTT. This translates into CATSRGTGLNTEAFF.

Turning to this clonotype: An end of the junction does not agree with germline; a read error may underlie this. The chain employs TRBV10-3 and TRBJ2-7; D might be TRBD1 (6 bases). CDR1 is ENHRY and CDR2 is SYGVKD in the germline V gene. The CDR3 is 13 amino acids. The chain's CDR3 is CASSRTEDYEQYF. The CDR3 coding sequence is TGTGCCAGCAGTAGGACAGAGGACTACGAGCAGTACTTC.